This TCR beta chain came from a study of cytomegalovirus exposure and HLA in healthy donors. PCR used 60 Vbeta primers and 13 Jbeta primers. Produced via immunoSEQ multiplex PCR; TCRdb's table is partial and in-frame only. Seen in this sample are about 48,000 clones; the ten most common clones hold about 6%. The CDR3 runs to 13 residues. Trimming cost V 6 bases and J 3 bases, with 8 bases left between them. CDR1 and CDR2 (germline): LNHDA, SQIVND (reference sequence). The source of this sequence is a male donor in good health and CMV-seropositive. Sequencing was carried out using PBMCs. This sequence joins TRBV19 and TRBJ2-2; D uncertain. CDR3 loop: CASSARYTGELFF. CDR3 nucleotide sequence: TGTGCCAGTAGCGCTAGGTACACCGGGGAGCTGTTTTTT.